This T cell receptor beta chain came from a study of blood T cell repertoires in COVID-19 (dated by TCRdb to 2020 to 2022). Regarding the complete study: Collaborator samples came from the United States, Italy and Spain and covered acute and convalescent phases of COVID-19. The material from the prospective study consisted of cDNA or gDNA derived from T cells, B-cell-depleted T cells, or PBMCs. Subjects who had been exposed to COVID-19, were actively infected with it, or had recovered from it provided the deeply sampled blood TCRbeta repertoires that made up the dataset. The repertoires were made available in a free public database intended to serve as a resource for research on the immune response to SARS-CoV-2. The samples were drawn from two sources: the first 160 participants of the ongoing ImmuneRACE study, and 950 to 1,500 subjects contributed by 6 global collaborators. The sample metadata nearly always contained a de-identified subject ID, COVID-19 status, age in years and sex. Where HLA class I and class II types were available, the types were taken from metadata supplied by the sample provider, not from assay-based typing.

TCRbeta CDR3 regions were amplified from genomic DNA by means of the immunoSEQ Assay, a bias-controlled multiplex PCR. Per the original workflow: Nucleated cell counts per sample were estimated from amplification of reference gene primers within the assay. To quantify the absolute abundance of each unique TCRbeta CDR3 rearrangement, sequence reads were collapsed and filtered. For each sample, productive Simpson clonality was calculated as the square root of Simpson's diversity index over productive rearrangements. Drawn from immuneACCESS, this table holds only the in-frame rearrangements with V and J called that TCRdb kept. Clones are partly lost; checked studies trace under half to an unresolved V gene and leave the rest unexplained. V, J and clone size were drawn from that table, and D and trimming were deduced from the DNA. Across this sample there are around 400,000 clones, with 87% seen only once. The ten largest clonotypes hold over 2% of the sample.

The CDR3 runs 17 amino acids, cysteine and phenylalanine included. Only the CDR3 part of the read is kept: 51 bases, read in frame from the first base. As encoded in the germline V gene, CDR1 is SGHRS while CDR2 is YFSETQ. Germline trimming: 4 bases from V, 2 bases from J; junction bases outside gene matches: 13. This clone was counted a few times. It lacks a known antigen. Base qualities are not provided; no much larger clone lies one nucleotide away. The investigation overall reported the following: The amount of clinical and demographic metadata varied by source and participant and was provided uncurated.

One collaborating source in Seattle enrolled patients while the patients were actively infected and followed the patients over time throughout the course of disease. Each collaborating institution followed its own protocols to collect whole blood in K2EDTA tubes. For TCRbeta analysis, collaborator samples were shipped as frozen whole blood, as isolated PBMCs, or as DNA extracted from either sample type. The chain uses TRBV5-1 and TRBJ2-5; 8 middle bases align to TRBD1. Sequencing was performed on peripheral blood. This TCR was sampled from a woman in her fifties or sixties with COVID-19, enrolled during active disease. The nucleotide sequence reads TGCGCCAGCAGCGCATACAGGGGGGCAGATTTACAAGAGACCCAGTACTTC. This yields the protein CASSAYRGADLQETQYF.